These T cell receptor beta chains were read from a single sample in a study of cytomegalovirus exposure and HLA in healthy donors. The assay was immunoSEQ multiplex PCR, and TCRdb's table has in-frame clones only and misses some. Of some 200,000 clones listed, around 73% were seen once; the top ten hold 2.9%. Sequences were obtained from PBMCs. The receptors were sampled from a woman under 40 in good health and CMV-seronegative. The CDR3 runs from the conserved cysteine through the conserved F or W. Each record gives: D gene, J gene, V gene, clone size, CDR3 DNA, CDR3 protein. The D gene is left open where the match is weak. Rows may omit the clone size; those that give it use once, few, many or a size class.

NA | TRBJ1-6 | TRBV4-1 | few | TGCGCCAGCAGCCATTTCATGGCGGTTTATAATTCACCCCTCCACTTT | CASSHFMAVYNSPLHF
TRBD1 | TRBJ2-7 | TRBV15 | NA | TGTGCCACCAGCAGAGGACAGGGCTTCTCCTACGAGCAGTACTTC | CATSRGQGFSYEQYF
TRBD1 | TRBJ2-3 | TRBV29-1 | NA | TGCAGCGTTGAAGGACAGGGTTACACAGATACGCAGTATTTT | CSVEGQGYTDTQYF
NA | TRBJ2-7 | TRBV7-9 | NA | TGTGCCAGCAGCCCGACAACTAGCCTGCAGCAGGAACCCAAGTACTTC | CASSPTTSLQQEPKYF
NA | TRBJ1-5 | TRBV29-1 | few | TGCAGCGTTGGAGGGCACGATCAGCCCCAGCATTTT | CSVGGHDQPQHF
NA | TRBJ1-1 | TRBV13 | NA | TGTGCCAGCAGCTGGGGACACCTCGGCACTGAAGCTTTCTTT | CASSWGHLGTEAFF
NA | TRBJ2-3 | TRBV19 | NA | TGTGCCAGTAGTGCCCTCGAGTCCCGCGGGACAGATACGCAGTATTTT | CASSALESRGTDTQYF
TRBD1 | TRBJ2-7 | TRBV9 | NA | TGTGCCAGCAGCGGAACGGGACAGAACTGCGAGCAGTACTTC | CASSGTGQNCEQYF
NA | TRBJ2-1 | TRBV5-1 | NA | TGCGCCAGCAGCTTTAGTAACAATGAGCAGTTCTTC | CASSFSNNEQFF
NA | TRBJ1-3 | TRBV4-2 | NA | TGTGCCAGCAGCCAGGGTGGCCCCGACAGGATCCCTGGAAACACCATATATTTT | CASSQGGPDRIPGNTIYF
TRBD1 | TRBJ2-5 | TRBV5-6 | NA | TGTGCCAGCAGCAGGGACAGACAAGAGACCCAGTACTTC | CASSRDRQETQYF
NA | TRBJ2-1 | TRBV7-9 | NA | TGTTCCAGCAGCTCGTCGGTAGAGCAGTTCTTC | CSSSSSVEQFF
NA | TRBJ2-1 | TRBV19 | few | TGTGCCAGTAGTATAATCGGAGGTAAGGTGAATGAGCAGTTCTTC | CASSIIGGKVNEQFF
TRBD1 | TRBJ1-2 | TRBV19 | NA | TGTGCCAGTAGGCACCGGGACAGAGCCTATGGCTACACCTTC | CASRHRDRAYGYTF
TRBD2 | TRBJ2-1 | TRBV7-6 | NA | TGTGCCAGCAGCTTTAGGGAAATCCTAGCGGGGGGTGCGGGGTATGAGCAGTTCTTC | CASSFREILAGGAGYEQFF
TRBD1 | TRBJ1-1 | TRBV27 | once | TGTGCCAGCAGTTTGGGTCCGGGACAGGCACACACTGAAGCTTTCTTT | CASSLGPGQAHTEAFF
TRBD1 | TRBJ1-1 | TRBV12-5 | NA | TGTGCTAGTGGCTCCGGGACAGTCTTGAACACTGAAGCTTTCTTT | CASGSGTVLNTEAFF
NA | TRBJ1-4 | TRBV9 | once | TGTGCCAGCAGCACAGACCGAACAACTAATGAAAAACTGTTTTTT | CASSTDRTTNEKLFF
NA | TRBJ2-3 | TRBV10-1 | few | TGCGCCAGCAGTGAGTCCAGGGGTGGTACAGATACGCAGTATTTT | CASSESRGGTDTQYF
TRBD1 | TRBJ1-6 | TRBV5-6 | NA | TGTGCCAGCAGCCCCGACAGGGGAGGTTATTCACCCCTCCACTTT | CASSPDRGGYSPLHF
NA | TRBJ2-7 | TRBV5-1 | NA | TGCGCCAGCAGCCTGCACCCGAGTGATAACGAGCAGTACTTC | CASSLHPSDNEQYF
TRBD2 | TRBJ2-1 | TRBV9 | NA | TGTGCCAGCAGCGGTAGTGAGGGAGGGCCTTCCTCCTACAATGAGCAGTTCTTC | CASSGSEGGPSSYNEQFF
NA | TRBJ2-7 | TRBV21-1 | NA | TGTGCCAGCAGCGGGGCCCCCTTCTCCTACGAGCAGTACTTC | CASSGAPFSYEQYF
TRBD2 | TRBJ2-2 | TRBV5-1 | NA | TGCGCCAGCAGCTTGGGTCCCCTAGCGGGAAACACCGGGGAGCTGTTTTTT | CASSLGPLAGNTGELFF
NA | TRBJ1-5 | TRBV4-1 | NA | TGCGCCAGCAGCCAAAGGCGGTCCAGCCAGCCCCAGCATTTT | CASSQRRSSQPQHF
TRBD2 | TRBJ2-5 | TRBV2 | few | TGTGCCAGCAGTGAAGTGTCCAGCGGGAGGGGGTACGAGACCCAGTACTTC | CASSEVSSGRGYETQYF
TRBD1 | TRBJ1-2 | TRBV11-3 | NA | TGTGCCAGCAGCTTAGAGGAGAGAGGCGGGACAGGGGGTCTTAACTATGGCTACACCTTC | CASSLEERGGTGGLNYGYTF
NA | TRBJ2-7 | TRBV30 | NA | TGTGCCTGGAGTGTCTACAGGGTAGCCTACGAGCAGTACTTC | CAWSVYRVAYEQYF
NA | TRBJ1-5 | TRBV7-9 | NA | TGTGCCAGCAGCTTAGCGAGGGGGAATTGGTCGAGCAATCAGCCCCAGCATTTT | CASSLARGNWSSNQPQHF